This TCR beta chain is from a study of cytomegalovirus exposure and HLA in healthy donors. Primers: 60 Vbeta forward and 13 Jbeta reverse. Produced via immunoSEQ multiplex PCR; TCRdb's table is partial and in-frame only. The sample consists of some 190,000 clones, less than 90% of them appearing once. Regarding the study as a whole: Most TCR sequences were seen very rarely across donors, but some public TCRs occurred in many. A cluster of highly shared sequence variants was likely a sequencing artifact. The investigators catalogued about 170 TCR beta chains as cytomegalovirus-associated.

Regarding this clone: As yet, its antigen is unknown.

There are 15 residues in the CDR3. The germline V gene has CDR1 SGHRS and CDR2 YFSETQ. V was shortened by 4 bases and J by 4 bases, with 15 bases between the two germline ends. Source material: PBMCs. The rearrangement uses TRBV5-1 and TRBJ2-1; D possibly corresponds to TRBD2 (5 bases). The TCR sequence derives from a girl under 18 in good health and CMV-seropositive. In nucleotides, the CDR3 is TGCGCCAGCAGCGAGAGCGGCCTACGATACAATGAGCAGTTCTTC. This gives the protein CASSESGLRYNEQFF.